This T cell receptor beta chain was sequenced for a study of blood T cell repertoires in COVID-19. The wider study: The United States, Italy and Spain were the sources of the acute and convalescent COVID-19 samples.

The V segment lost 2 bases and the J segment 4 bases; nucleotides outside the gene matches: 10. Per the germline V gene, CDR1 is SGHTA and CDR2 is FQGNSA. This CDR3 comprises 16 residues. Sequenced by immunoSEQ multiplex PCR; TCRdb stores in-frame clones only, minus some. Of tens of thousands of clones in the sample, around 69% were seen once. Sequencing input: peripheral blood. This rearrangement joins TRBV7-2 to TRBJ2-5, with 7 bases identical to TRBD2. The clonotype originates from a man in his sixties or seventies with active or convalescent COVID-19. This chain's CDR3 is CASSLRLAPEVETQYF. Written as DNA, the CDR3 is TGTGCCAGCAGCTTAAGACTAGCCCCCGAGGTAGAGACCCAGTACTTC.